A selection of T cell receptor beta chains follows, all from one sample in a study of blood T cells in healthy people across ages. MiXCR, run by TCRdb on the 5' RACE reads, gives a single entry per CDR3 protein. The sample holds about 1 million distinct CDR3 sequences, 35% to 50% seen once. The specimen sequenced was blood. These TCRs come from a woman aged 60-75 years in good health. The CDR3 runs from the conserved cysteine through the conserved F or W. A D gene is named only where the DNA matches it firmly. Clone sizes are given selectively: once, few, many, or a class where the clone is expanded.

V gene: TRBV27
J gene: TRBJ2-3
D gene: TRBD2
clone size: few
CDR3 protein: CASSPLGGSDTQYF
CDR3 DNA: TGTGCCAGCAGTCCCCTGGGGGGGTCAGATACGCAGTATTTT

V gene: TRBV29-1
J gene: TRBJ2-2
D gene: TRBD2
clone size: -
CDR3 protein: CSVSLAGANTGELFF
CDR3 DNA: TGCAGCGTCTCCTTAGCGGGAGCGAACACCGGGGAGCTGTTTTTT

V gene: TRBV7-6
J gene: TRBJ2-7
D gene: -
clone size: -
CDR3 protein: CASSLADEVFGIPYEQYF
CDR3 DNA: TGTGCCAGCAGCTTAGCGGACGAGGTATTCGGGATTCCCTACGAGCAGTACTTC

V gene: TRBV27
J gene: TRBJ2-7
D gene: -
clone size: -
CDR3 protein: CASSDKTGMDYEQYF
CDR3 DNA: TGTGCCAGCAGCGATAAGACAGGAATGGACTACGAGCAGTACTTC

V gene: TRBV27
J gene: TRBJ2-5
D gene: TRBD2
clone size: -
CDR3 protein: CASSLVGLAGAHFQETQYF
CDR3 DNA: TGTGCCAGCAGTTTAGTTGGACTAGCGGGAGCCCACTTCCAAGAGACCCAGTACTTC

V gene: TRBV4-2
J gene: TRBJ1-4
D gene: -
clone size: -
CDR3 protein: CASSQDGGRMANEKLFF
CDR3 DNA: TGTGCCAGCAGCCAAGATGGGGGGCGTATGGCTAATGAAAAACTGTTTTTT

V gene: TRBV12-3/TRBV12-4
J gene: TRBJ2-7
D gene: -
clone size: many
CDR3 protein: CASSFWGYEQYF
CDR3 DNA: TGTGCCAGCAGTTTCTGGGGGTACGAGCAGTACTTC

V gene: TRBV7-9
J gene: TRBJ1-1
D gene: TRBD1
clone size: -
CDR3 protein: CASNPKGQGADTEAFF
CDR3 DNA: TGTGCCAGCAACCCTAAAGGACAGGGGGCGGACACTGAAGCTTTCTTT

V gene: TRBV6-2/TRBV6-3
J gene: TRBJ2-7
D gene: TRBD2
clone size: -
CDR3 protein: CACSYGPSGSSYEQYF
CDR3 DNA: TGTGCCTGCAGTTACGGTCCTAGCGGGAGTTCCTACGAGCAGTACTTC

V gene: TRBV4-1
J gene: TRBJ1-2
D gene: -
clone size: many
CDR3 protein: CASSQVRGMADGYTF
CDR3 DNA: TGCGCCAGCAGCCAAGTAAGGGGCATGGCGGATGGCTACACCTTC

V gene: TRBV21-1
J gene: TRBJ2-1
D gene: -
clone size: -
CDR3 protein: CASSKGSLAGGSYNEQFF
CDR3 DNA: TGTGCCAGCAGCAAAGGTTCACTAGCGGGAGGGAGCTACAATGAGCAGTTCTTC

V gene: TRBV7-8
J gene: TRBJ1-1
D gene: -
clone size: -
CDR3 protein: CASSSQTPRISGTTEAFF
CDR3 DNA: TGTGCCAGCAGCTCGCAAACCCCTCGTATATCCGGGACCACTGAAGCTTTCTTT

V gene: TRBV3-1
J gene: TRBJ2-7
D gene: TRBD1
clone size: few
CDR3 protein: CASSQEPRTGYEQYF
CDR3 DNA: TGTGCCAGCAGCCAAGAGCCGCGGACAGGCTACGAGCAGTACTTC

V gene: TRBV29-1
J gene: TRBJ2-3
D gene: -
clone size: -
CDR3 protein: CSVAQGGATDTQYF
CDR3 DNA: TGCAGCGTTGCCCAGGGGGGTGCCACAGATACGCAGTATTTT

V gene: TRBV10-3
J gene: TRBJ2-7
D gene: -
clone size: -
CDR3 protein: CASRGGTSYEQYF
CDR3 DNA: TGTGCCAGCAGGGGAGGTACCTCCTACGAGCAGTACTTC

V gene: TRBV29-1
J gene: TRBJ2-3
D gene: -
clone size: -
CDR3 protein: CSVVAHVRSTDTQYF
CDR3 DNA: TGCAGCGTTGTGGCCCACGTAAGGAGCACAGATACGCAGTATTTT

V gene: TRBV10-3
J gene: TRBJ2-6
D gene: -
clone size: few
CDR3 protein: CAISEVAAGANVLTF
CDR3 DNA: TGTGCCATCAGTGAGGTTGCGGCTGGGGCCAACGTCCTGACTTTC

V gene: TRBV10-2
J gene: TRBJ2-1
D gene: TRBD2
clone size: -
CDR3 protein: CASRSSGSYNEQFF
CDR3 DNA: TGCGCCAGCAGGTCTAGCGGCTCCTACAATGAGCAGTTCTTC

V gene: TRBV20-1
J gene: TRBJ2-1
D gene: -
clone size: -
CDR3 protein: CSARPNYADEQFF
CDR3 DNA: TGCAGTGCTAGACCCAACTATGCCGATGAGCAGTTCTTC

V gene: TRBV25-1
J gene: TRBJ2-5
D gene: -
clone size: few
CDR3 protein: CATSPLDRVHSETQYF
CDR3 DNA: TGTGCCACCAGCCCCCTGGATCGGGTTCATAGCGAGACCCAGTACTTC

V gene: TRBV10-2
J gene: TRBJ2-3
D gene: TRBD2
clone size: -
CDR3 protein: CASSVAGEWTDTQYF
CDR3 DNA: TGCGCCAGCAGTGTAGCGGGAGAATGGACAGATACGCAGTATTTT

V gene: TRBV20-1
J gene: TRBJ2-1
D gene: -
clone size: many
CDR3 protein: CSARPYSGNSYNEQFF
CDR3 DNA: TGCAGTGCTCGTCCATATTCGGGGAACTCCTACAATGAGCAGTTCTTC

V gene: TRBV15
J gene: TRBJ1-1
D gene: -
clone size: -
CDR3 protein: CATSTIKAGSTEAFF
CDR3 DNA: TGTGCCACCAGCACCATTAAAGCCGGGAGCACTGAAGCTTTCTTT

V gene: TRBV10-3
J gene: TRBJ1-5
D gene: -
clone size: few
CDR3 protein: CAISESGRYQPQHF
CDR3 DNA: TGTGCCATCAGTGAGTCAGGCCGTTATCAGCCCCAGCATTTT

V gene: TRBV4-2
J gene: TRBJ2-1
D gene: TRBD2
clone size: -
CDR3 protein: CASSPTSSGPYNEQFF
CDR3 DNA: TGTGCCAGCAGCCCAACGTCTAGCGGGCCATACAATGAGCAGTTCTTC

V gene: TRBV4-1
J gene: TRBJ2-5
D gene: TRBD2
clone size: -
CDR3 protein: CASSQEINRREGQYF
CDR3 DNA: TGCGCCAGCAGCCAAGAAATAAATAGGCGGGAGGGGCAGTACTTC

V gene: TRBV20-1
J gene: TRBJ2-1
D gene: TRBD2
clone size: -
CDR3 protein: CSANRGLANNEQFF
CDR3 DNA: TGCAGTGCTAACCGGGGACTAGCGAACAATGAGCAGTTCTTC

V gene: TRBV5-1
J gene: TRBJ1-5
D gene: TRBD1
clone size: -
CDR3 protein: CASSPGQGAIANQPQHF
CDR3 DNA: TGCGCCAGCAGCCCGGGACAGGGGGCGATCGCCAATCAGCCCCAGCATTTT

V gene: TRBV28
J gene: TRBJ1-5
D gene: TRBD1
clone size: -
CDR3 protein: CASSLWTGATGGNQPQHF
CDR3 DNA: TGTGCCAGCAGTTTATGGACAGGGGCAACGGGGGGCAATCAGCCCCAGCATTTT

V gene: TRBV29-1
J gene: TRBJ1-5
D gene: -
clone size: few
CDR3 protein: CSVKTTSSNQPQHF
CDR3 DNA: TGCAGCGTTAAAACCACATCGAGTAATCAGCCCCAGCATTTT

V gene: TRBV12-5
J gene: TRBJ2-3
D gene: TRBD1
clone size: -
CDR3 protein: CASGLGQDSTDTQYF
CDR3 DNA: TGTGCTAGTGGTTTAGGACAGGATAGCACAGATACGCAGTATTTT

V gene: TRBV3-1
J gene: TRBJ2-1
D gene: -
clone size: -
CDR3 protein: CASSQTGTKKDEQFF
CDR3 DNA: TGTGCCAGCAGCCAAACCGGGACGAAGAAGGATGAGCAGTTCTTC

V gene: TRBV7-8
J gene: TRBJ1-1
D gene: TRBD1
clone size: few
CDR3 protein: CASSSTGGMNTEAFF
CDR3 DNA: TGTGCCAGCAGCTCGACAGGGGGCATGAACACTGAAGCTTTCTTT

V gene: TRBV4-2
J gene: TRBJ2-1
D gene: TRBD2
clone size: -
CDR3 protein: CASSQDSRPSGGGEQFF
CDR3 DNA: TGTGCCAGCAGCCAAGATTCGAGGCCTAGCGGGGGCGGGGAGCAGTTCTTC

V gene: TRBV16
J gene: TRBJ2-5
D gene: TRBD2
clone size: many
CDR3 protein: CASSLRAGETQYF
CDR3 DNA: TGTGCCAGCAGCCTCCGAGCGGGGGAGACCCAGTACTTC

V gene: TRBV6-5
J gene: TRBJ2-5
D gene: -
clone size: -
CDR3 protein: CASRSSEGTQYF
CDR3 DNA: TGTGCCAGCAGATCCTCGGAGGGGACCCAGTACTTC

V gene: TRBV27
J gene: TRBJ1-1
D gene: TRBD1
clone size: -
CDR3 protein: CASSKTPDRVNTEAFF
CDR3 DNA: TGTGCCAGCAGTAAGACGCCCGACAGGGTGAACACTGAAGCTTTCTTT

V gene: TRBV20-1
J gene: TRBJ2-1
D gene: TRBD1
clone size: few
CDR3 protein: CSARSQGTGTYNEQFF
CDR3 DNA: TGCAGTGCTAGATCACAAGGGACAGGAACTTACAATGAGCAGTTCTTC

V gene: TRBV28
J gene: TRBJ2-1
D gene: TRBD1
clone size: -
CDR3 protein: CASSLSPFGTGGMSYNEQFF
CDR3 DNA: TGTGCCAGCAGTTTATCCCCCTTTGGGACAGGGGGTATGTCCTACAATGAGCAGTTCTTC

V gene: TRBV6-1
J gene: TRBJ1-2
D gene: -
clone size: -
CDR3 protein: CASTQRENYGYTF
CDR3 DNA: TGTGCCAGCACTCAAAGGGAGAACTATGGCTACACCTTC

V gene: TRBV12-3/TRBV12-4
J gene: TRBJ1-2
D gene: -
clone size: few
CDR3 protein: CASTWGNLYGYTF
CDR3 DNA: TGTGCCAGCACCTGGGGGAATCTCTATGGCTACACCTTC

V gene: TRBV9
J gene: TRBJ1-1
D gene: -
clone size: few
CDR3 protein: CASGLGGKAFF
CDR3 DNA: TGTGCCAGCGGACTAGGGGGTAAAGCTTTCTTT

V gene: TRBV20-1
J gene: TRBJ2-3
D gene: -
clone size: few
CDR3 protein: CSARVRPTDTQYF
CDR3 DNA: TGCAGTGCTAGAGTTAGGCCCACAGATACGCAGTATTTT

V gene: TRBV28
J gene: TRBJ1-2
D gene: TRBD1
clone size: -
CDR3 protein: CASSLSSTGVDGYTF
CDR3 DNA: TGTGCCAGCAGTTTATCCTCGACAGGGGTCGATGGCTACACCTTC

V gene: TRBV7-8
J gene: TRBJ2-1
D gene: -
clone size: -
CDR3 protein: CASSLAWWGSYNEQFF
CDR3 DNA: TGTGCCAGCAGCTTAGCGTGGTGGGGCTCCTACAATGAGCAGTTCTTC

V gene: TRBV29-1
J gene: TRBJ2-7
D gene: -
clone size: -
CDR3 protein: CSVPKRGSSYEQYF
CDR3 DNA: TGCAGCGTTCCAAAACGGGGGTCCTCCTACGAGCAGTACTTC

V gene: TRBV27
J gene: TRBJ2-7
D gene: -
clone size: -
CDR3 protein: CASSLRRDRSYEQYF
CDR3 DNA: TGTGCCAGCAGCCTTAGGCGGGACAGATCCTACGAGCAGTACTTC

V gene: TRBV6-2/TRBV6-3
J gene: TRBJ2-1
D gene: TRBD2
clone size: -
CDR3 protein: CASALGLADNEQFF
CDR3 DNA: TGTGCCAGCGCCCTGGGACTAGCGGACAATGAGCAGTTCTTC

V gene: TRBV20-1
J gene: TRBJ1-2
D gene: -
clone size: -
CDR3 protein: CSVREQNYGYTF
CDR3 DNA: TGCAGTGTTAGAGAACAGAACTATGGCTACACCTTC

V gene: TRBV3-1
J gene: TRBJ1-5
D gene: -
clone size: -
CDR3 protein: CASSQEWQGSNQPRHF
CDR3 DNA: TGTGCCAGCAGCCAAGAGTGGCAGGGGAGCAATCAGCCCCGGCATTTT

V gene: TRBV28
J gene: TRBJ2-5
D gene: -
clone size: -
CDR3 protein: CASSLWDYRARNNNEQYF
CDR3 DNA: TGTGCCAGCAGCCTATGGGACTACAGGGCCCGGAATAACAATGAGCAGTACTTC

V gene: TRBV10-3
J gene: TRBJ2-1
D gene: TRBD2
clone size: few
CDR3 protein: CAIRPSGRPGNEQFF
CDR3 DNA: TGTGCCATCAGACCTAGCGGGAGGCCGGGAAATGAGCAGTTCTTC

V gene: TRBV7-8
J gene: TRBJ2-1
D gene: TRBD2
clone size: -
CDR3 protein: CASSLGPWREGRDEQFF
CDR3 DNA: TGTGCCAGCAGCCTAGGCCCATGGCGGGAGGGCCGCGATGAGCAGTTCTTC

V gene: TRBV25-1
J gene: TRBJ2-7
D gene: TRBD2
clone size: many
CDR3 protein: CASSESSLAGTYEQYF
CDR3 DNA: TGTGCCAGCAGTGAATCAAGCCTAGCGGGAACCTACGAGCAGTACTTC

V gene: TRBV15
J gene: TRBJ2-4
D gene: -
clone size: -
CDR3 protein: CATSPWVGNKNIQYF
CDR3 DNA: TGTGCCACCAGCCCTTGGGTAGGGAACAAAAACATTCAGTACTTC

V gene: TRBV20-1
J gene: TRBJ2-1
D gene: TRBD1
clone size: -
CDR3 protein: CSASGVAGGHNEQFF
CDR3 DNA: TGCAGTGCTAGTGGAGTCGCAGGGGGACACAATGAGCAGTTCTTC

V gene: TRBV3-1
J gene: TRBJ1-1
D gene: -
clone size: -
CDR3 protein: CASSPLDSRNTEAFF
CDR3 DNA: TGTGCCAGCAGCCCTCTAGACAGCCGGAACACTGAAGCTTTCTTT